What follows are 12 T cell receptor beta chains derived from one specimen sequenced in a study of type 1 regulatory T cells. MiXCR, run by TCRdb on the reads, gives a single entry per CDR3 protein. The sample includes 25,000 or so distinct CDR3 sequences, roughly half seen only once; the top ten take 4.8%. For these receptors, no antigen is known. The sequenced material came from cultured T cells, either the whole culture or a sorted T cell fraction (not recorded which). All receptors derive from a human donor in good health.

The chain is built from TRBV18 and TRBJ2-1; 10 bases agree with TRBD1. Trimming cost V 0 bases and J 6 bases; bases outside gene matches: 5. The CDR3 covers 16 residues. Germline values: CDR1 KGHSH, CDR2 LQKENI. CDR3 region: CASSPPTGGFSNEQFF. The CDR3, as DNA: TGTGCCAGCTCACCACCGACAGGGGGCTTCTCCAATGAGCAGTTCTTC.

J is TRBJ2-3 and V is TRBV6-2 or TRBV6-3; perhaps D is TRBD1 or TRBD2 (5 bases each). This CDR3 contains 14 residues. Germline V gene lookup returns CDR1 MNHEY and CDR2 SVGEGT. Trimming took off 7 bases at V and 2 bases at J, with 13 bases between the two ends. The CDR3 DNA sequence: TGTGCCAGCATCGGGGACCGGTTCACAGATACGCAGTATTTT. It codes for CASIGDRFTDTQYF.

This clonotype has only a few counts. The DNA for the CDR3 is TGTGCCAGCACCACGACGGACAGGAACACCGGGGAGCTGTTTTTT. This encodes CASTTTDRNTGELFF. The chain links TRBV3-1 to TRBJ2-2; tentatively, D is TRBD1 (6 bases). The ends were cut back, 7 bases at V and 1 base at J, with 13 bases in the middle. The germline CDR1 and CDR2 sequences are LGHDT and YNNKEL (reference sequence). The CDR3 is 15 amino acids. Looking up the rest from reference TRBV3-1 and TRBJ2-2 gives the full variable domain: DTAVSQTPKYLVTQMGNDKSIKCEQNLGHDTMYWYKQDSKKFLKIMFSYNNKELIINETVPNRFSPKSPDKAHLNLHINSLELGDSAVYFCASTTTDRNTGELFFGEGSRLTVL.

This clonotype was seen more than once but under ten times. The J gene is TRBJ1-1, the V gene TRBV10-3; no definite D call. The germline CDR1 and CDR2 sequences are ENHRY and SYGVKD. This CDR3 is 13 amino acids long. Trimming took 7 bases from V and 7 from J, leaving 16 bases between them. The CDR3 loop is CAITRDRGGEAFF. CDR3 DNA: TGTGCCATCACCCGAGATCGTGGTGGTGAAGCTTTCTTT.

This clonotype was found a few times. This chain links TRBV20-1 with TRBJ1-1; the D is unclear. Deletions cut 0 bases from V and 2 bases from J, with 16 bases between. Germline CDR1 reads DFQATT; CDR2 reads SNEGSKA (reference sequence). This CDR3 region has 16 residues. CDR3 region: CSARDLPGLGNTEAFF. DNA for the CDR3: TGCAGTGCTAGAGATCTCCCCGGTTTGGGTAACACTGAAGCTTTCTTT.

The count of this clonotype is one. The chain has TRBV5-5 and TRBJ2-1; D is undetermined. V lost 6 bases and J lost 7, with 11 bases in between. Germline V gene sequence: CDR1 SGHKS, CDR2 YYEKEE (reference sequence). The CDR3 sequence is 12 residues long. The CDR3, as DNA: TGTGCCAGCACCTCGCATTGGAATGAGCAGTTCTTC. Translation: CASTSHWNEQFF. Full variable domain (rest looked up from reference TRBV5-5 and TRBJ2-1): DAGVTQSPTHLIKTRGQQVTLRCSPISGHKSVSWYQQVLGQGPQFIFQYYEKEERGRGNFPDRFSARQFPNYSSELNVNALLLGDSALYLCASTSHWNEQFFGPGTRLTVL.

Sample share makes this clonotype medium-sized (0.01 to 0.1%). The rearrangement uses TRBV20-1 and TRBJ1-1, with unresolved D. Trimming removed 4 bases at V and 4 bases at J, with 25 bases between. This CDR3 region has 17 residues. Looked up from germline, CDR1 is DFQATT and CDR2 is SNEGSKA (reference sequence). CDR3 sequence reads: CSAIRPVVPPQITEAFF. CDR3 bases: TGCAGTGCTATCCGACCCGTTGTTCCGCCTCAGATCACTGAAGCTTTCTTT.

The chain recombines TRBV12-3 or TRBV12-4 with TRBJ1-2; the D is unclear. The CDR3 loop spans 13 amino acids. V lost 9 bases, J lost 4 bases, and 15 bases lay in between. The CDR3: CASRAGGSYGYTF. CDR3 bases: TGTGCCAGTAGGGCTGGAGGGTCCTATGGCTACACCTTC.

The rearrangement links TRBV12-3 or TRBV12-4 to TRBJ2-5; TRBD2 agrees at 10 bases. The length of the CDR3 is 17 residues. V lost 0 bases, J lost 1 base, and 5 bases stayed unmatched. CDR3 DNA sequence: TGTGCCAGCAGTTTAGCTAGCGGGGGGTTTGGCCAAGAGACCCAGTACTTC. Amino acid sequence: CASSLASGGFGQETQYF.

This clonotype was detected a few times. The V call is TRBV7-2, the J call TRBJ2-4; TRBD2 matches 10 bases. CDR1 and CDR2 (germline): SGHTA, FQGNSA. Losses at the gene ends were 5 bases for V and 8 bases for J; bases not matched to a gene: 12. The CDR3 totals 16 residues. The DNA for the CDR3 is TGTGCCAGCAGCCCAACCCCAGCGGGGGGGCGGGACATTCAGTACTTC. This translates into CASSPTPAGGRDIQYF.

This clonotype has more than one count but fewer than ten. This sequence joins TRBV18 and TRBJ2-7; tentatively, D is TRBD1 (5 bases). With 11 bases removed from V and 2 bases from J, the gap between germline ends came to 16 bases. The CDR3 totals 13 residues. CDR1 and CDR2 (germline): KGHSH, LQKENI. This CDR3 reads CASRGTTTYEQYF. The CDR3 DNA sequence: TGTGCCTCAAGGGGAACAACGACCTACGAGCAGTACTTC.

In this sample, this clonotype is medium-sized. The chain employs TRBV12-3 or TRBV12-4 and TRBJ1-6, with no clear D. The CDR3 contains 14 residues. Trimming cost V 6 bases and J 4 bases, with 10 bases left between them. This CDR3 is CASSSSGYNSPLHF. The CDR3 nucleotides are TGTGCCAGCAGCTCCTCGGGTTATAATTCACCCCTCCACTTT.